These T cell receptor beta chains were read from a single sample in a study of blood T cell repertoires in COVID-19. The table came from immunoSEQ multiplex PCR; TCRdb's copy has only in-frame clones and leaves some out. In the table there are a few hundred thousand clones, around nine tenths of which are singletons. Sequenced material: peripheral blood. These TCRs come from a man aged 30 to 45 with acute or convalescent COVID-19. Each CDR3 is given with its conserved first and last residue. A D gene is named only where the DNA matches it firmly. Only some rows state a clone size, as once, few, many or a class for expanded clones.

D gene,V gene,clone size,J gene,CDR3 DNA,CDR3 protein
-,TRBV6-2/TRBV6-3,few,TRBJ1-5,TGTGCCAGCAGCCGCCATAGGGGCTCTCTCAATCAGCCCCAGCATTTT,CASSRHRGSLNQPQHF
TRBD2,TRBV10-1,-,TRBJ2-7,TGCGCAGGAAGAGGACTAGCGGGAAGCCATTCCTACGAGCAGTACTTC,CAGRGLAGSHSYEQYF
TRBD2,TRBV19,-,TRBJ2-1,TGTGCCAGTAGTGCAAGGGCTAGCGGGAGGGCCTATGAGCAGTTCTTC,CASSARASGRAYEQFF
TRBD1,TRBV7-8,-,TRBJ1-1,TGTGCCAGCAGCTTAGGTCACAGGGGCGCTGAAGCTTTCTTT,CASSLGHRGAEAFF
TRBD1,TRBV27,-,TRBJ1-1,TGTGCCAGCAGTTTGGGGACAGGGGGGACTGAAGCTTTCTTT,CASSLGTGGTEAFF
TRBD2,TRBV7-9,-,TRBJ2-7,TGTGCCAGCAGCTTAAATTCGCGCGGGAGGGCCGGGGGCGAGCAGTACTTC,CASSLNSRGRAGGEQYF
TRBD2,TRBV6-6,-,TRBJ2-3,TGTGCCAGCAGCCGGACTAGCGGGGGGGGCACAGATACGCAGTATTTT,CASSRTSGGGTDTQYF
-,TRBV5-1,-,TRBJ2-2,TGCGCCAGCAGCTCCGGTGGGACTCACACCGGGGAGCTGTTTTTT,CASSSGGTHTGELFF
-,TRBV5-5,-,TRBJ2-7,TGTGCCAGCAGCTTTGGTGGGAGCTCCTACGAGCAGTACTTC,CASSFGGSSYEQYF
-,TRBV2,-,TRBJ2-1,TGTGCCAGCAGTGATATTGGGGGCCCCTACAATGAGCAGTTCTTC,CASSDIGGPYNEQFF
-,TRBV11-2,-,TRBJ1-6,TGTGCCAGCAGCTTAGAAGGGCACCGGACAGTGAGATCACCCCTCCACTTT,CASSLEGHRTVRSPLHF
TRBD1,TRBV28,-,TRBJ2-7,TGTGCCAGCAGTCTTCCCCGGGACAGCTCCTACGAGCAGTACTTC,CASSLPRDSSYEQYF
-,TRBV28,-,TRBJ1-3,TGTGCCAGCAGTTTAGAGACAGGTGGGCGCTTAGCTGGAAACACCATATATTTT,CASSLETGGRLAGNTIYF
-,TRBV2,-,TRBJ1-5,TGTGCCAGCAGTGATCAGGGAACGGTGGGTCAGCCCCAGCATTTT,CASSDQGTVGQPQHF
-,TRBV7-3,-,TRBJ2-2,TGTGCCAGCAGTAATAAAGGGAGCGGGGAGCTGTTTTTT,CASSNKGSGELFF
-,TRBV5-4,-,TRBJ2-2,TGTGCCAGCAGCTTGGAAACTAGCATCACCGGGGAGCTGTTTTTT,CASSLETSITGELFF
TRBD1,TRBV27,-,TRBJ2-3,TGTGCCAGCAGTAGAGGGGGCGCAGATACGCAGTATTTT,CASSRGGADTQYF
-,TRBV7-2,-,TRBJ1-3,TGTGCCAGCAGCTCCAAGGGGGGGGTCTCTGGAAACACCATATATTTT,CASSSKGGVSGNTIYF
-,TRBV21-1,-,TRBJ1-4,TGTGCCAGCAGCAAAGAAAAGGGGGACCCTACAACTAATGAAAAACTGTTTTTT,CASSKEKGDPTTNEKLFF
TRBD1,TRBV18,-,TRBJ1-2,TGTGCCAGCTCACCGGACAGGGGTGTCTATGGCTACACCTTC,CASSPDRGVYGYTF
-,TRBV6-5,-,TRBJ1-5,TGTGCCAGCAGTTACTCGAGGGATAGCAATCAGCCCCAGCATTTT,CASSYSRDSNQPQHF
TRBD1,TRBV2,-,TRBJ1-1,TGTGCCAGCAGTGAAATGGGACAGGGTACTACTGAAGCTTTCTTT,CASSEMGQGTTEAFF